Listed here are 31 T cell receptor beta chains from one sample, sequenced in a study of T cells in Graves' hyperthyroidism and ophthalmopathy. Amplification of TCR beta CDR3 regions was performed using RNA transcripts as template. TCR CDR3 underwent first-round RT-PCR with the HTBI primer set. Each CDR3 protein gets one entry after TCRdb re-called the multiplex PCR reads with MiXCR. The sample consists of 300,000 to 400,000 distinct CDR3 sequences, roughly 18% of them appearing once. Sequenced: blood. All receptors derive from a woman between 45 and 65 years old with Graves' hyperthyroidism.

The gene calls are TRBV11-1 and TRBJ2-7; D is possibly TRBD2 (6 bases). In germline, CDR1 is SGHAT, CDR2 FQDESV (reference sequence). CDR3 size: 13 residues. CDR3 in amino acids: CAGSFGGAYEQYV. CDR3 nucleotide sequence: TGTGCCGGCAGCTTCGGCGGGGCGTACGAGCAGTACGTC.

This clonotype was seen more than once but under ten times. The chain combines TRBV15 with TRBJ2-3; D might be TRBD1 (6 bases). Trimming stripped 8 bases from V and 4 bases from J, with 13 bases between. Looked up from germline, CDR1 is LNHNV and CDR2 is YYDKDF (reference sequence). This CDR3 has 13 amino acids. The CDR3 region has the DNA TGTGCCACCGGTTTCCAGGGGTCAGATACGCAGTATTTT. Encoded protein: CATGFQGSDTQYF.

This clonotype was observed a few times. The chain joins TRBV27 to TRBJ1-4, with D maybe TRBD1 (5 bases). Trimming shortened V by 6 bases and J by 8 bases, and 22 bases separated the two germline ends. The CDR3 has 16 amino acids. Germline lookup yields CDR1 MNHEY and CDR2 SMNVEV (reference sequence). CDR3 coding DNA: TGTGCCAGCAGCCAAATGGGACCCCCAGAAGGAGAAAAACTGTTTTTT. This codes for CASSQMGPPEGEKLFF.

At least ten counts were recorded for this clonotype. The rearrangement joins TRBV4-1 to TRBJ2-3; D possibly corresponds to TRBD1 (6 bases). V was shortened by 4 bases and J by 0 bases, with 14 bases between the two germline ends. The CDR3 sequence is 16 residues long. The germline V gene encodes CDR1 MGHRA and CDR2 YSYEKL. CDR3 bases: TGCGCCAGCAGCCCGACCGGGACAAGAAGCACAGATACGCAGTATTTT. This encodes CASSPTGTRSTDTQYF.

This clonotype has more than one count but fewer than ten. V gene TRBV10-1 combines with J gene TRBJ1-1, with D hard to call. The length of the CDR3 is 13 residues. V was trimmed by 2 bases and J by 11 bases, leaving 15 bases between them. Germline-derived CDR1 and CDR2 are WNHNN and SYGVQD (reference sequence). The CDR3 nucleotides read TGCGCCAGCAGTGAGAGGCCGGCAGGCAATGCTTTCTTT. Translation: CASSERPAGNAFF.

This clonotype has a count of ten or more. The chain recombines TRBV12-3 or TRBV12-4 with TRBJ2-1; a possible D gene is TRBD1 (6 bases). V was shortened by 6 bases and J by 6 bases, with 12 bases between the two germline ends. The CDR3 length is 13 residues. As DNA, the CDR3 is TGTGCCAGCAGGGTGATGGGGGCCAATGAGCAGTTCTTC. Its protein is CASRVMGANEQFF.

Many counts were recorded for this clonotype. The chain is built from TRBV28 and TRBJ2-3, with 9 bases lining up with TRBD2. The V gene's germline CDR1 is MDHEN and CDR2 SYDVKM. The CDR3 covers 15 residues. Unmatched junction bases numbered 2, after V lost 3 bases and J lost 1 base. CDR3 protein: CASSFGGRGTDTQYF. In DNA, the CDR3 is TGTGCCAGCAGTTTCGGCGGGAGGGGCACAGATACGCAGTATTTT. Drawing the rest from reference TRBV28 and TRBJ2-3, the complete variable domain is DVKVTQSSRYLVKRTGEKVFLECVQDMDHENMFWYRQDPGLGLRLIYFSYDVKMKEKGDIPEGYSVSREKKERFSLILESASTNQTSMYLCASSFGGRGTDTQYFGPGTRLTVL.

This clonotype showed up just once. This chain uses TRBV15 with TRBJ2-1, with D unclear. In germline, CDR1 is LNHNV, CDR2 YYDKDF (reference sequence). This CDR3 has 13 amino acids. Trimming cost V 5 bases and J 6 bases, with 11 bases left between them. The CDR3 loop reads CATSSILSNEQFF. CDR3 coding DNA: TGTGCCACCAGCTCAATTCTGAGCAATGAGCAGTTCTTC. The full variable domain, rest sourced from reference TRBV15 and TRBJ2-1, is DAMVIQNPRYQVTQFGKPVTLSCSQTLNHNVMYWYQQKSSQAPKLLFHYYDKDFNNEADTPDNFQSRRPNTSFCFLDIRSPGLGDTAMYLCATSSILSNEQFFGPGTRLTVL.

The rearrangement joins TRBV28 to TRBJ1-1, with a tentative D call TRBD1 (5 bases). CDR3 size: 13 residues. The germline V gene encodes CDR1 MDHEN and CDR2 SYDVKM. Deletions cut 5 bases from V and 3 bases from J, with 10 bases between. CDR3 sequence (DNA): TGTGCCAGCAGTCCCAGGGCCTACACTGAAGCTTTCTTT. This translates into CASSPRAYTEAFF.

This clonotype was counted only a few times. The CDR3 reads CSVEPAAQETQYF. The CDR3 DNA reads as TGCAGCGTTGAACCGGCAGCCCAAGAGACCCAGTACTTC. The chain carries TRBV29-1 and TRBJ2-5; the D is unclear. Trimming removed 2 bases at V and 1 base at J, with 8 bases between. The CDR3 is made up of 13 amino acids. Germline assignment: CDR1 SQVTM and CDR2 ANQGSEA. Filled out from reference TRBV29-1 and TRBJ2-5, the complete variable domain reads SAVISQKPSRDICQRGTSLTIQCQVDSQVTMMFWYRQQPGQSLTLIATANQGSEATYESGFVIDKFPISRPNLTFSTLTVSNMSPEDSSIYLCSVEPAAQETQYFGPGTRLLVL.

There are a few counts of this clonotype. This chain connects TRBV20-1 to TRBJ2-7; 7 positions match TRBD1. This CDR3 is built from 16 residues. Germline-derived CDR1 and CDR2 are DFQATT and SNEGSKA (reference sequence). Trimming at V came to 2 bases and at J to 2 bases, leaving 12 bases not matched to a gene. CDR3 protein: CSARPGDRVSAYEQYF. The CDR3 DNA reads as TGCAGTGCTAGACCCGGCGACAGGGTATCAGCCTACGAGCAGTACTTC.

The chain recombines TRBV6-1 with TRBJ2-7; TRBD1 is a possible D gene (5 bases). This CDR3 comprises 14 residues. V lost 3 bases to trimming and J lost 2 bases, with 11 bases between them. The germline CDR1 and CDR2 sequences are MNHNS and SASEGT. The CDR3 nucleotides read TGTGCCAGCAGTGAGCTTGGGGCAGCCTACGAGCAGTACGTC. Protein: CASSELGAAYEQYV.

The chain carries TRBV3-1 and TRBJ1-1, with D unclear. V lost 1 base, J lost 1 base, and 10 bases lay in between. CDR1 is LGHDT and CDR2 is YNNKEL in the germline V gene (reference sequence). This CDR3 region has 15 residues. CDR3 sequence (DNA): TGTGCCAGCAGCCAAGGTCAACTGGGGAACACTGAAGCTTTCTTT. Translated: CASSQGQLGNTEAFF.

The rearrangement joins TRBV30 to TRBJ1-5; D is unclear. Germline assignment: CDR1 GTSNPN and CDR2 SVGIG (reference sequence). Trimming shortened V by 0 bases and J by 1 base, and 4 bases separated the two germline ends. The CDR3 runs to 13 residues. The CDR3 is CAWSVGSNQPQHF. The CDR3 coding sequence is TGTGCCTGGAGTGTTGGAAGCAATCAGCCCCAGCATTTT.

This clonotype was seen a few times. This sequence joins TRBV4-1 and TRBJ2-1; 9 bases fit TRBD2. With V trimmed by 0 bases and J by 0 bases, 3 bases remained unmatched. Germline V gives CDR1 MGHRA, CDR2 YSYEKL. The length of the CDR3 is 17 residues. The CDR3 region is CASSQEGSGSSYNEQFF. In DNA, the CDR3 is TGCGCCAGCAGCCAAGAAGGTAGCGGGAGCTCCTACAATGAGCAGTTCTTC.

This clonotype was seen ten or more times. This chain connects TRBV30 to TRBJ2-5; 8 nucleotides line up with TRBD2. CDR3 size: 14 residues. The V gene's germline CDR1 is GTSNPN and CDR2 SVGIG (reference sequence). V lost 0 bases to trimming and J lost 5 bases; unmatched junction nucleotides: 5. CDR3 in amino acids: CAWSVQREYETQYF. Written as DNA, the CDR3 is TGTGCCTGGAGTGTACAGCGGGAGTATGAGACCCAGTACTTC.

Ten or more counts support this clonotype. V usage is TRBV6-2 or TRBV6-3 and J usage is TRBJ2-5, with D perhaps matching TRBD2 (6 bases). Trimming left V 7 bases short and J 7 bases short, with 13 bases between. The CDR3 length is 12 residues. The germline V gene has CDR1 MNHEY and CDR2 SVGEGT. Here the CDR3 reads CASTDDGGTQYF. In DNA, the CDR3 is TGTGCCAGCACCGACGACGGGGGGACCCAGTACTTC.

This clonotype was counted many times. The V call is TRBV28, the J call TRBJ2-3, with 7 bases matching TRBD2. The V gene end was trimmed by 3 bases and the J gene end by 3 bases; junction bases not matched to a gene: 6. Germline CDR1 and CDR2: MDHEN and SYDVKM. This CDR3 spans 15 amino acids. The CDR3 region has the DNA TGTGCCAGCAGTTTGTCCGGACTAGTGACAGATACGCAGTATTTT. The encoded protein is CASSLSGLVTDTQYF.

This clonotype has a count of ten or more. CDR3 residues: CACQRTTGEETQYF. CDR3 nucleotides: TGTGCCTGCCAAAGGACGACGGGGGAAGAGACCCAGTACTTC. The chain recombines TRBV6-1 with TRBJ2-5, with D possibly being TRBD2 (6 bases). Germline-derived CDR1 and CDR2 are MNHNS and SASEGT. The CDR3 has 14 amino acids. Trimming shortened V by 11 bases and J by 3 bases, and 19 bases separated the two germline ends.

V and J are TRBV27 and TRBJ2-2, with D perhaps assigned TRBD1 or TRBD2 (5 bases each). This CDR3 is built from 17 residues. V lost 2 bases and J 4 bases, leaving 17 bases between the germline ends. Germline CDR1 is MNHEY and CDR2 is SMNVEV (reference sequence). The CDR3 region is CASSLAWGYGSTGELFF. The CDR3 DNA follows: TGTGCCAGCAGTTTAGCTTGGGGGTATGGGTCCACCGGGGAGCTGTTTTTT.

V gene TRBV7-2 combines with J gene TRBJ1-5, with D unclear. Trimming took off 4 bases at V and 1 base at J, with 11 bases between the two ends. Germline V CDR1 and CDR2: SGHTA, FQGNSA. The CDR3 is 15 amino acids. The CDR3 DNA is TGTGCCAGCAGCTCCCGACCGGGGAGCAATCAGCCCCAGCATTTT. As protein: CASSSRPGSNQPQHF.

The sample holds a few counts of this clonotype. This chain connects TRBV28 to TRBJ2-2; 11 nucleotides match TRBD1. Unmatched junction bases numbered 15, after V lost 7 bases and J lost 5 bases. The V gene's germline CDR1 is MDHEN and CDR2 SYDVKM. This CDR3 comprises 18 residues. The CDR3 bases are TGTGCCAGCAAGGGACAGGGGGGTGGCGGGAGTTGGACCGGGGAGCTGTTTTTT. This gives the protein CASKGQGGGGSWTGELFF.

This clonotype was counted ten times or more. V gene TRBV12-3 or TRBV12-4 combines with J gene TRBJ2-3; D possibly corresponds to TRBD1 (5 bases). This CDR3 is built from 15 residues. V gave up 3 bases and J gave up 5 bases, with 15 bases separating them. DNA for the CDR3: TGTGCCAGCAGTTTCGTAGGGGCTGCTCTAGATACGCAGTATTTT. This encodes CASSFVGAALDTQYF.

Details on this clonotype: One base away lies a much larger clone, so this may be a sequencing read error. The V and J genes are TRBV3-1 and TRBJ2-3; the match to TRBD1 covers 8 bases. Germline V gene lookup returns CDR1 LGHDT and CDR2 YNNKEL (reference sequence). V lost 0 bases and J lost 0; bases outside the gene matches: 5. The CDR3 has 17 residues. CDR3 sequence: CASSQDGTGYSTDTQYF. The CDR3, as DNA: TGTGCCAGCAGCCAAGACGGGACAGGTTATAGCACAGATACGCAGTATTTT.

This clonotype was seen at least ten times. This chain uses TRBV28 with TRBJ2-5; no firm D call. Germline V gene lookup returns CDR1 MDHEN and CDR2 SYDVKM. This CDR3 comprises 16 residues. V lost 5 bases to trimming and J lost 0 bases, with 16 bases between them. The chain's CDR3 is CASSPEPPAYQETQYF. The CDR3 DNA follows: TGTGCCAGCAGTCCCGAACCCCCAGCGTACCAAGAGACCCAGTACTTC. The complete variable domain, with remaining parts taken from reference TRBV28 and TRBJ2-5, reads DVKVTQSSRYLVKRTGEKVFLECVQDMDHENMFWYRQDPGLGLRLIYFSYDVKMKEKGDIPEGYSVSREKKERFSLILESASTNQTSMYLCASSPEPPAYQETQYFGPGTRLLVL.

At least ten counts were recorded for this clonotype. DNA for the CDR3: TGTGCCAGCAGTTTGGACATCGACACTGAAGCTTTCTTT. Translating gives CASSLDIDTEAFF. The chain has TRBV12-3 or TRBV12-4 and TRBJ1-1; maybe TRBD1 (5 bases). With 3 bases removed from V and 3 bases from J, the gap between germline ends came to 8 bases. This CDR3 region has 13 residues.

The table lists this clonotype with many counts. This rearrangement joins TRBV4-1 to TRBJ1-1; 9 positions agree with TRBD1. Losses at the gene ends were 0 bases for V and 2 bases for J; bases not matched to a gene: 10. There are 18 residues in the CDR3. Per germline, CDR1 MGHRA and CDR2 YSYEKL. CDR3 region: CASSQDYVTGGLNTEAFF. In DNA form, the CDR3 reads TGCGCCAGCAGCCAAGATTATGTGACAGGGGGGCTAAACACTGAAGCTTTCTTT.

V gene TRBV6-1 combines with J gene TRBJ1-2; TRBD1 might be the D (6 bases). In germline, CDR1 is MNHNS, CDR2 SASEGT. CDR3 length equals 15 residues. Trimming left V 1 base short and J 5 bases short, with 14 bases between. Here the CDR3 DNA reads TGTGCCAGCAGTGAAGTCTCGACAGGCCAATATGGCTACACCTTC. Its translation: CASSEVSTGQYGYTF.

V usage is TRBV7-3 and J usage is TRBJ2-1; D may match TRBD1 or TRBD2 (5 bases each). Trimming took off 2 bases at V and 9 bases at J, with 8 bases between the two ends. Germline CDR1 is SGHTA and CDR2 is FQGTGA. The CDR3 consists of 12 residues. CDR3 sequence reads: CASSLDGAEQFF. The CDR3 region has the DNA TGTGCCAGCAGCTTAGACGGGGCTGAGCAGTTCTTC.

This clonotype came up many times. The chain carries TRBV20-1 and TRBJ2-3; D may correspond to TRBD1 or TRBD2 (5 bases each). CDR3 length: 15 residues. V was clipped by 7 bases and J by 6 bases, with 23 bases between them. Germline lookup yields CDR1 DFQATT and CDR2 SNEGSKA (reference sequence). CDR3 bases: TGCAGTGTTACGATTCCCCGGGACCCCAAGGATACGCAGTATTTT. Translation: CSVTIPRDPKDTQYF.

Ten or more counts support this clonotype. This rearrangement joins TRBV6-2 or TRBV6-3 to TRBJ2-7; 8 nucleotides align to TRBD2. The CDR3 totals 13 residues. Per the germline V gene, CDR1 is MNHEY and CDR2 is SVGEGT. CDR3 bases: TGTGCCAGCAGTTACGCTAGCGGGTACGCGCAGTACGTC. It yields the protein CASSYASGYAQYV.